This T cell receptor beta chain was documented in a study of tumor and adjacent non-tumor tissue in lung cancer (dated by TCRdb to the late 2010s). Study-level background: The cohort included approximately 13 adenocarcinoma, 2 squamous cell carcinoma and 1 small cell lung cancer patients. Ages among the 15 or so patients ranged from about 30 to 85 years, there were some 10 men and 5 women, and disease was at TNM stage I to III. A total of roughly 120,000,000 productive TCRbeta reads were generated by sequencing, corresponding to an average of roughly 4 million reads per sample. Using bulk TCRbeta repertoires from roughly 14 lung cancer patients, the study set lung tumor tissue side by side with matched distant non-tumor lung tissue. TCRbeta CDR3 sequencing was performed on a few dozen paired specimens, with one tumor sample and one normal lung sample collected per patient. Here is what the overall study found, with its caveats: The sequencing platform is not named in the methods, and unique molecular identifiers are not mentioned. The top 100 clones accounted for a significantly larger cumulative portion of the repertoire in normal lung than in tumor tissue. Only about 15 patients were in the cohort, and the authors stated that larger samples and more detailed clinical data are needed. Tumor tissue showed significantly higher TCR diversity (inverse Simpson) than normal lung tissue, at around 460 vs 160 (P = 0.0075, Mann-Whitney U test). Younger patients had significantly higher TCR diversity, and higher tumor TCR diversity was associated with shorter overall and disease-free survival. Because peripheral blood was not sequenced, the blood TCRbeta repertoires of the lung cancer patients in the study went unexamined.

RNA was isolated from bulk, unsorted tissue, and RNA quality was assessed with a NanoDrop ND-1000 and an Agilent 2100. The donors were newly diagnosed lung cancer patients admitted for thoracic surgery in China from August to November 2014 who had not received prior chemotherapy. Patients who had received previous radiotherapy or chemotherapy, or who had another concurrent cancer, were excluded from the study. Pieces of surgical tissue measuring about 1-2.1 cm3 were kept in RNAlater solution and held at -80 degrees C until needed. In this sample, this clonotype turned up many times. This clone's antigen is unknown. No much larger clonotype is one base removed from it; base qualities were not supplied. Trimming accounts for 6 bases at V and 1 base at J, while the number of junction bases matched to no gene is 1. From its cysteine to its phenylalanine, the CDR3 spans 16 amino acids. CDR3 DNA is the only sequence kept; it has 48 bases, read in frame from the first base. For CDR1 and CDR2, the germline V gene lists SGHAT and FQNNGV.

Library creation used multiplex PCR. Sequenced using an Illumina HiSeq 2500. TCRbeta libraries were built by three rounds of nested PCR using primers (Table S4), following protocols modified from ARM-PCR. Before sequencing, PCR products of 200-500 bp were cut from the gel and purified using the QIAquick gel extraction kit. In the original analysis: Reads were cleaned using Trimmomatic, were merged into complete CDR3 sequences using FLASH, and were assigned to V(D)J germline segments using MiTCR. VDJtools was used to compute clonal diversity as the inverse Simpson's index. In-frame sequences without a premature stop codon were defined as productive reads. The public reads were reprocessed in TCRdb via fastp at Q25 and MiXCR, keeping in-frame beta chains. Every distinct CDR3 protein forms one entry, paired with its most common genes and DNA. The V and J calls come from TCRdb's annotation, not from the publication. Present in this sample are approximately 76,000 distinct CDR3 sequences, under 70% of which were seen just once. The biggest ten clones account for roughly 12% of the sample.

The origin of this receptor is a woman between 70 and 85 years old with non-small cell lung cancer. In this chain, TRBV11-2 is recombined with TRBJ2-1, with TRBD2 identical over 15 junction bases. The specimen sequenced was lung tumor tissue. The CDR3 sequence is CASRGLAGGSYNEQFF. In nucleotide form, the sequence is TGTGCCAGCAGGGGACTAGCGGGAGGATCCTACAATGAGCAGTTCTTC.